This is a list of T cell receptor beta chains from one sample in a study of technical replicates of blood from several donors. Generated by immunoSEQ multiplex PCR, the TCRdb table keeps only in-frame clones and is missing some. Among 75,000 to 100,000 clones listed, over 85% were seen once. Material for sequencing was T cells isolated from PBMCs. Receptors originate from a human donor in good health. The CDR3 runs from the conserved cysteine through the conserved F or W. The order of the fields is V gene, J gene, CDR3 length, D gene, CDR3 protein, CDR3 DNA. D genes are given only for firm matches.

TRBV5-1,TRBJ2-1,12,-,CASSLDFALEFF,TGCGCCAGCAGCTTGGACTTTGCGTTGGAGTTCTTC
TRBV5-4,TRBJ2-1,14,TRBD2,CASSLESGSGEQFF,TGTGCCAGCAGCTTGGAGAGCGGGAGTGGTGAGCAGTTCTTC
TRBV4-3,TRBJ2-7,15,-,CASSQDWGLLYEQYF,TGCGCCAGCAGCCAAGATTGGGGGCTTCTCTACGAGCAGTACTTC
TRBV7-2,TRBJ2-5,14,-,CASSLTQNQETQYF,TGTGCCAGCAGCTTAACACAGAATCAAGAGACCCAGTACTTC
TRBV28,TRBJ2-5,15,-,CASSLWGDRIETQYF,TGTGCCAGCAGTTTATGGGGAGACAGGATTGAGACCCAGTACTTC
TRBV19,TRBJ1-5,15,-,CASSMTRGSGQPQHF,TGTGCCAGTAGTATGACCAGGGGATCTGGTCAGCCCCAGCATTTT
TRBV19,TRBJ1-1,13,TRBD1,CASLRDRETEAFF,TGTGCCAGCCTTAGGGACAGGGAGACTGAAGCTTTCTTT
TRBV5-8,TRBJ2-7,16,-,CASSSADTTFSYEQYF,TGTGCCAGCAGCTCGGCTGACACCACGTTCTCCTACGAGCAGTACTTC
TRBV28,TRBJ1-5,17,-,CASSLREPFTANQPQHF,TGTGCCAGCAGTTTAAGGGAGCCTTTTACAGCAAATCAGCCCCAGCATTTT
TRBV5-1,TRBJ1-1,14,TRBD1,CASSFGTGYTEAFF,TGCGCCAGCAGCTTCGGGACAGGGTACACTGAAGCTTTCTTT